This TCR beta chain was identified during a study of blood T cell repertoires in COVID-19. Study background: T cells, B-cell-depleted T cells, or PBMCs supplied cDNA or gDNA.

Using immunoSEQ multiplex PCR, the repertoire was profiled, and TCRdb retains in-frame clones only, with some absent. The sample includes some 210,000 clones, about 83% of them seen just once. The CDR3 covers 15 residues. Trimming cost V 6 bases and J 6 bases, with 17 bases left between them. Per germline, CDR1 MDHEN and CDR2 SYDVKM. The receptor was derived from a woman in her seventies with active or convalescent COVID-19. Material: peripheral blood. This chain joins TRBV28 and TRBJ1-4, with TRBD1 as a possible D gene (5 bases). The CDR3 protein is CASRTIQGLHEKLFF. In DNA form, the CDR3 reads TGTGCCAGCAGGACGATTCAGGGTTTGCATGAAAAACTGTTTTTT.